This T cell receptor beta chain originates from a study of CD8+ T cells in alopecia areata. Study-wide context: The study gave treated patients oral tofacitinib at 5 to 10 mg twice daily.

Germline loops: CDR1 MNHEY, CDR2 SVGAGI. The CDR3 extends over 13 amino acids. With V trimmed by 7 bases and J by 5 bases, 5 bases remained unmatched. A word on this clone: Its matching antigen is unknown.

Regarding the study as a whole: Mice gave a clearer picture of TCR sharing than patients did, possibly for HLA-related reasons. Normal-skin resident alphabeta T cells also appear among scalp sample sequences. Higher clonality was seen in lesional scalp than in normal scalp, especially in alopecia totalis/universalis.

Isolated RNA was reverse transcribed into cDNA used as the sequencing template. Clones were read by immunoSEQ multiplex PCR, and TCRdb kept only the in-frame ones, dropping some. In the table there are about 200,000 clones, 50% to 70% of which are singletons. This material consisted of CD4+ T cells sorted from blood, taken at week 0. V is TRBV6-5 and J is TRBJ1-5; 7 bases map to TRBD1. The sequence derives from a human donor with alopecia areata. CDR3 region: CASKTGSHQPQHF. Written as DNA, the CDR3 is TGTGCCAGCAAGACAGGGAGCCATCAGCCCCAGCATTTT.